Listed here are 29 T cell receptor beta chains from one sample, sequenced in a study of control samples from healthy donors and cancer patients. TCRdb keeps only in-frame clones here, not all; method: immunoSEQ multiplex PCR. The table lists about 58,000 clones, around 87% of them singletons. Source material: PBMCs. Receptors originate from a woman aged 55-70 years with lung cancer.

This chain links TRBV28 with TRBJ2-1, with TRBD1 matching 9 bases. Germline-derived CDR1 and CDR2 are MDHEN and SYDVKM. V shed 2 bases, J shed 12 bases, and the junction held 2 bases outside the gene matches. This CDR3 spans 12 amino acids. In nucleotides, the CDR3 is TGTGCCAGCAGTTTACGGGGACAGGGGCAGTTCTTC. Encoded protein: CASSLRGQGQFF.

The chain recombines TRBV9 with TRBJ1-3; D remains unclear. V was shortened by 1 base and J by 0 bases, with 14 bases between the two germline ends. Germline V gives CDR1 SGDLS, CDR2 YYNGEE. The CDR3 runs to 17 residues. The CDR3 sequence is CASSVSVFLNSGNTIYF. The CDR3, as DNA: TGTGCCAGCAGCGTATCCGTTTTTCTAAACTCTGGAAACACCATATATTTT.

This clone was found a few times. The V gene is TRBV6-5, the J gene TRBJ2-7; D is unresolved. The CDR3 loop spans 12 amino acids. In germline, CDR1 is MNHEY, CDR2 SVGAGI. V was pared by 6 bases and J by 5 bases, with 11 bases between. CDR3 bases: TGTGCCAGCAGCCCCGGCCCCAACGAGCAGTACTTC. Translation gives CASSPGPNEQYF.

This chain uses TRBV13 with TRBJ2-6, with D perhaps matching TRBD2 (5 bases). The CDR3 is made up of 18 amino acids. From germline, CDR1 is PRHDT and CDR2 FYEKMQ (reference sequence). V was cut by 1 base and J by 0 bases, with 13 bases left in between. The CDR3, as DNA: TGTGCCAGCAGCTTAGCGGGATCCCCCATCTCTGGGGCCAACGTCCTGACTTTC. It translates to CASSLAGSPISGANVLTF. Full variable domain (missing parts from reference TRBV13 and TRBJ2-6): AAGVIQSPRHLIKEKRETATLKCYPIPRHDTVYWYQQGPGQDPQFLISFYEKMQSDKGSIPDRFSAQQFSDYHSELNMSSLELGDSALYFCASSLAGSPISGANVLTFGAGSRLTVL.

The gene calls are TRBV27 and TRBJ1-2; TRBD1 is a possible D gene (5 bases). The germline V gene encodes CDR1 MNHEY and CDR2 SMNVEV (reference sequence). Trimming removed 4 bases from V and 5 bases from J, with 8 bases in between. There are 12 residues in the CDR3. The CDR3 sequence: CASSSGGYGYTF. The CDR3 coding sequence is TGTGCCAGCAGTTCCGGGGGATATGGCTACACCTTC.

V is TRBV9 and J is TRBJ2-7; TRBD2 matches at 11 bases. Germline trimming cut 4 bases from V and 6 bases from J; bases unmatched to any gene: 9. Germline loops: CDR1 SGDLS, CDR2 YYNGEE. The CDR3 is 15 residues long. The CDR3 DNA reads as TGTGCCAGCAGCCGCCGTAGCGGGGGGGTGGGCGAGCAGTACTTC. Its protein is CASSRRSGGVGEQYF.

The CDR3 sequence is CASSRGAGANVLTF. The CDR3 DNA follows: TGTGCCAGTAGCCGGGGGGCCGGGGCCAACGTCCTGACTTTC. This chain connects TRBV19 to TRBJ2-6, with a possible D match to TRBD2 (7 bases). With 6 bases removed from V and 4 bases from J, the gap between germline ends came to 10 bases. CDR1 and CDR2 from the germline V gene are LNHDA and SQIVND (reference sequence). CDR3 length equals 14 residues.

The sample holds a few counts of this clone. The V gene is TRBV7-2, the J gene TRBJ1-2, with D unresolved. The V end lost 1 base, the J end lost 0 bases, and 6 bases lay between the germline ends. CDR1 is SGHTA and CDR2 is FQGNSA in the germline V gene. The CDR3 totals 14 residues. The CDR3 DNA reads TGTGCCAGCAGCTTAGGGGGAGCTAACTATGGCTACACCTTC. Translation gives CASSLGGANYGYTF.

On this clone: Sequence at one end of the junction differs from germline and may be a read error. The chain carries TRBV12-3 or TRBV12-4 and TRBJ1-5; D unclear. The CDR3 consists of 11 residues. The chain's CDR3 is CASGLNQPQHF. The CDR3 coding sequence is TGTGCCAGCGGTTTAAATCAGCCCCAGCATTTT.

This chain connects TRBV10-3 to TRBJ2-5; D remains unclear. The length of the CDR3 is 11 residues. Germline V gene lookup returns CDR1 ENHRY and CDR2 SYGVKD. Deletions cut 11 bases from V and 2 bases from J, with 9 bases between. The CDR3 reads CAVRVQETQYF. In DNA form, the CDR3 reads TGTGCCGTTCGGGTTCAAGAGACCCAGTACTTC.

The rearrangement uses TRBV15 and TRBJ1-2; 7 bases are shared with TRBD1. This CDR3 contains 15 residues. Per the germline V gene, CDR1 is LNHNV and CDR2 is YYDKDF (reference sequence). V dropped 0 bases and J dropped 2; count of bases not matched to a gene: 3. The CDR3 DNA is TGTGCCACCAGCAGAGAAGGAGGGGGCAACTATGGCTACACCTTC. Translated, it gives CATSREGGGNYGYTF.

The CDR3 sequence: CASSLYRGQETQYF. The CDR3 coding sequence is TGTGCCAGCAGCCTGTACAGGGGCCAAGAGACCCAGTACTTC. The chain recombines TRBV11-2 with TRBJ2-5; 7 bases fit TRBD1. The CDR3 runs 14 residues. V dropped 5 bases and J dropped 1; count of bases not matched to a gene: 4. The V gene's germline CDR1 is SGHAT and CDR2 FQNNGV.

The chain links TRBV2 to TRBJ2-3; D is uncertain. The CDR3 is 15 amino acids. Trimming took off 4 bases at V and 5 bases at J, with 16 bases between the two ends. Germline assignment: CDR1 SNHLY and CDR2 FYNNEI. CDR3: CASSVTFFFRDTQYF. The CDR3 DNA is TGTGCCAGCAGTGTGACATTTTTTTTCAGAGATACGCAGTATTTT.

The chain recombines TRBV19 with TRBJ1-5, with D hard to call. Trimming cost V 9 bases and J 0 bases, with 18 bases left between them. There are 16 residues in the CDR3. Germline CDR1 LNHDA, CDR2 SQIVND (reference sequence). The CDR3 here is CASTDSRVYSNQPQHF. The CDR3 DNA sequence: TGTGCCAGCACAGACTCGAGAGTGTATAGCAATCAGCCCCAGCATTTT.

The J gene is TRBJ2-1, the V gene TRBV5-5; 8 nucleotides agree with TRBD2. V gave up 6 bases and J gave up 6 bases; unmatched junction bases: 8. The CDR3 has 14 residues. Germline-derived CDR1 and CDR2 are SGHKS and YYEKEE (reference sequence). The CDR3 nucleotides are TGTGCCAGCATCCCAGCGGGAGTGCTCAATGAGCAGTTCTTC. It translates to CASIPAGVLNEQFF.

The chain links TRBV28 to TRBJ2-5, with D possibly matching TRBD2 (6 bases). V lost 5 bases and J lost 2, with 15 bases in between. CDR1 is MDHEN and CDR2 is SYDVKM in the germline V gene. This CDR3 spans 15 amino acids. The CDR3 nucleotides read TGTGCCAGCAGTGGGGCTAGCGCCCTACAAGAGACCCAGTACTTC. Protein: CASSGASALQETQYF.

The chain has TRBV7-9 and TRBJ1-2; 11 bases agree with TRBD1. Trimming removed 5 bases from V and 8 bases from J; junction bases left unmatched: 7. The CDR3 is made up of 14 amino acids. CDR1 and CDR2 from the germline V gene are SEHNR and FQNEAQ (reference sequence). Here the CDR3 reads CASSLGTGGIGYTF. CDR3 sequence (DNA): TGTGCCAGCAGCCTCGGGACAGGGGGGATAGGCTACACCTTC.

This clone was recorded once. CDR3 sequence: CASTTVTGAYGYTF. The DNA of the CDR3 is TGTGCCAGTACCACCGTGACAGGAGCCTATGGCTACACCTTC. This sequence joins TRBV19 and TRBJ1-2; the D gene is possibly TRBD1 (6 bases). Germline V CDR1 and CDR2: LNHDA, SQIVND (reference sequence). The V and J ends lost 7 bases and 4 bases respectively, with 16 bases between them. The CDR3 contains 14 residues.

V and J are TRBV10-1 and TRBJ1-4, with D unresolved. The length of the CDR3 is 14 residues. The V gene lost 3 bases and the J gene lost 8 bases, with 13 bases spanning the gap. Germline V gene sequence: CDR1 WNHNN, CDR2 SYGVQD (reference sequence). CDR3 region: CASSEGQLGEKLFF. CDR3 DNA: TGCGCCAGCAGTGAAGGCCAGCTGGGAGAAAAACTGTTTTTT.

This clone was detected only a few times. One end of the junction varies from germline; a read error may be responsible. V usage is TRBV9 and J usage is TRBJ2-3, with TRBD2 identical over 10 bases. CDR1 is SGDLS and CDR2 is YYNGEE in the germline V gene. This CDR3 contains 14 residues. This CDR3 is CASSGGPTVDTQYF. The CDR3 coding sequence is TGTGCCAGTAGCGGGGGGCCGACAGTGGATACGCAGTATTTT.

The chain links TRBV2 to TRBJ1-5; 7 positions agree with TRBD1. The CDR3 extends over 15 amino acids. The V and J ends lost 6 bases and 3 bases, in that order; junction bases with no gene match: 8. CDR1 is SNHLY and CDR2 is FYNNEI in the germline V gene. CDR3 residues: CASSWGTAPNQPQHF. CDR3 bases: TGTGCCAGCAGCTGGGGGACAGCTCCCAATCAGCCCCAGCATTTT.

The V and J genes are TRBV28 and TRBJ1-5; a weak D match, TRBD1 (6 bases). The CDR3 is 13 amino acids. V lost 4 bases to trimming and J lost 7 bases, with 11 bases between them. CDR1 is MDHEN, CDR2 SYDVKM, per germline. DNA for the CDR3: TGTGCCAGCAGTTCGACAGGAGGCCAGCCCCAGCATTTT. This encodes CASSSTGGQPQHF.

The chain links TRBV24-1 to TRBJ1-2; possible D gene TRBD1, 6 bases. V lost 2 bases, J lost 5 bases, and 11 bases lay in between. Germline loops: CDR1 KGHDR, CDR2 SFDVKD. This CDR3 region has 14 residues. The DNA for the CDR3 is TGTGCCACCAGTGATTCGCGGACAGAGTATGGCTACACCTTC. It translates to CATSDSRTEYGYTF.

The DNA for the CDR3 is TGTGCCAGCAGCTTAGGGGCTTCCTCTGGGGCCAACGTCCTGACTTTC. Translating it yields CASSLGASSGANVLTF. The rearrangement links TRBV5-5 to TRBJ2-6; D possibly corresponds to TRBD1 (5 bases). Trimming left V 2 bases short and J 0 bases short, with 9 bases between. Germline values: CDR1 SGHKS, CDR2 YYEKEE (reference sequence). The CDR3 runs 16 residues.

The CDR3 DNA follows: TGTGCCAGCAGCCAAGATCCCGGAAGTTGGAACGAGCAGTACTTC. This encodes CASSQDPGSWNEQYF. The gene calls are TRBV4-2 and TRBJ2-7; no firm D call. V lost 0 bases and J 5 bases, leaving 14 bases between the germline ends. The CDR3 is 15 amino acids. Germline values: CDR1 LGHNA, CDR2 YNFKEQ.

In its sample, this clone was seen once. The genes are TRBV6-5 and TRBJ1-1; D is undetermined. From germline, CDR1 is MNHEY and CDR2 SVGAGI. The ends were cut back, 2 bases at V and 0 bases at J, with 13 bases in the middle. CDR3 length: 16 residues. CDR3 region: CASSYASSLMNTEAFF. DNA for the CDR3: TGTGCCAGCAGTTACGCCAGCTCTCTCATGAACACTGAAGCTTTCTTT.

The genes are TRBV5-5 and TRBJ2-5; D uncertain. The V and J ends lost 5 bases and 4 bases respectively, with 15 bases between them. The CDR3 has 14 amino acids. Germline lookup yields CDR1 SGHKS and CDR2 YYEKEE (reference sequence). CDR3 sequence: CASSSGSAAETQYF. The DNA of the CDR3 is TGTGCCAGCAGTTCCGGGTCGGCCGCAGAGACCCAGTACTTC.

V is TRBV7-9 and J is TRBJ1-2; 8 bases are a match to TRBD1. Germline V gives CDR1 SEHNR, CDR2 FQNEAQ (reference sequence). J gave up 4 bases and V 5 bases, and 9 bases lay outside the gene matches. The CDR3 contains 15 residues. The CDR3 reads CASSPGQGHFYGYTF. The CDR3 DNA sequence: TGTGCCAGCAGCCCAGGACAGGGACACTTCTATGGCTACACCTTC.

The chain recombines TRBV11-2 with TRBJ1-6; D is uncertain. The V and J ends lost 2 bases and 14 bases respectively, with 16 bases between them. Germline loops: CDR1 SGHAT, CDR2 FQNNGV. This CDR3 contains 14 residues. The CDR3 coding sequence is TGTGCCAGCAGCTTATTCGGGCAGCGCCCTTCCCTCCACTTT. Translation gives CASSLFGQRPSLHF.